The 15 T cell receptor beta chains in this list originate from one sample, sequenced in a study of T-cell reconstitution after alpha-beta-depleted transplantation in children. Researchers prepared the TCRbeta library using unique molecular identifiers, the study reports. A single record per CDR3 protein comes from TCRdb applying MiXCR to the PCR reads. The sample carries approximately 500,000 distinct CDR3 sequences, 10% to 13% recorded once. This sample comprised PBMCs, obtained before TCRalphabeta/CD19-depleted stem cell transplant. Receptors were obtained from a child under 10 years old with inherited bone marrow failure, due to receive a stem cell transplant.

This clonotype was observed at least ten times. CDR3 amino acids: CASSPSRRATPVSSYNEQFF. DNA for the CDR3: TGTGCCAGCAGTCCCTCCAGGAGGGCCACTCCCGTTAGCTCCTACAATGAGCAGTTCTTC. The gene calls are TRBV28 and TRBJ2-1, with TRBD2 as a possible D gene (6 bases). Trimming left V 5 bases short and J 0 bases short, with 26 bases between. The germline gives CDR1 MDHEN, CDR2 SYDVKM. This CDR3 region has 20 residues.

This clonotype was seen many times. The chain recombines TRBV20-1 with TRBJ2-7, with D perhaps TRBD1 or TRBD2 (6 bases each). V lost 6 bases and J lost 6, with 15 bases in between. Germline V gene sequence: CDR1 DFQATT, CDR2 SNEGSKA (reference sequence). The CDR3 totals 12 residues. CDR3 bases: TGCAGTGCCAACGAAAGGGGGGTCGAGCAGTACTTC. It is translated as CSANERGVEQYF.

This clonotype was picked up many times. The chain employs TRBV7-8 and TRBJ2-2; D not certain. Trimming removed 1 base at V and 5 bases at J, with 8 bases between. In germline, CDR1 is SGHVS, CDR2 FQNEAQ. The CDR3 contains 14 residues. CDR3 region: CASSLVWVTGELFF. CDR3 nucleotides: TGTGCCAGCAGCTTAGTTTGGGTAACCGGGGAGCTGTTTTTT.

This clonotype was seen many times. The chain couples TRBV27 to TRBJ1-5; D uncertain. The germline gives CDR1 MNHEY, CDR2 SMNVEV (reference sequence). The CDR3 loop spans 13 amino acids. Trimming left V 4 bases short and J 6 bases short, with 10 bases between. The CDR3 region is CASSWSGLQPQHF. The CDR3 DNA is TGTGCCAGCAGTTGGTCAGGTCTTCAGCCCCAGCATTTT.

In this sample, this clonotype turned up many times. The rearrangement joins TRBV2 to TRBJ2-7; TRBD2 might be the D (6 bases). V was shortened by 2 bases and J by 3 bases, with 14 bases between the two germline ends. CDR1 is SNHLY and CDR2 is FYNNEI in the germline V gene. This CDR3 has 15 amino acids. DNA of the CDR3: TGTGCCAGCAGTGAACAGCCCGGCGGGGACTACGAGCAGTACTTC. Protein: CASSEQPGGDYEQYF.

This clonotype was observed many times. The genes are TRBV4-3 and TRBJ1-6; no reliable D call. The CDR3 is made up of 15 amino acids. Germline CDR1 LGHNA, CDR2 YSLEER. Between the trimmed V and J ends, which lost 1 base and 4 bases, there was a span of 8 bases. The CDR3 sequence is CASSQGTEYNSPLHF. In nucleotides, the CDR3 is TGCGCCAGCAGCCAAGGAACCGAGTATAATTCACCCCTCCACTTT.

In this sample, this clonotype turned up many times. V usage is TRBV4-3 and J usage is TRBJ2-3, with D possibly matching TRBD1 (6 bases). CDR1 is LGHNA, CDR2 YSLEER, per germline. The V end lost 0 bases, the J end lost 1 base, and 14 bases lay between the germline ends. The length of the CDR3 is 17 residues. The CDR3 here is CASSQEILRGRTDTQYF. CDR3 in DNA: TGCGCCAGCAGCCAAGAGATCCTCAGGGGCCGCACAGATACGCAGTATTTT.

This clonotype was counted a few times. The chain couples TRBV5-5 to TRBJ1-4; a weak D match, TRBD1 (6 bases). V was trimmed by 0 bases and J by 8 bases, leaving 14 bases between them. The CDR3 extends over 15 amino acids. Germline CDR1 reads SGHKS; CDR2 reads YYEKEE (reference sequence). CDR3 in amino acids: CASSLAPTGREKLFF. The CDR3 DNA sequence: TGTGCCAGCAGCTTGGCGCCGACAGGAAGGGAAAAACTGTTTTTT.

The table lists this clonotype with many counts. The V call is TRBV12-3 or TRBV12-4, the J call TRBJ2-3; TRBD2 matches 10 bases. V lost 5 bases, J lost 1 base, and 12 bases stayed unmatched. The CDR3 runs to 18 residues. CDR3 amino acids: CASSMRLAGVGRTDTQYF. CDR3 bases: TGTGCCAGCAGTATGAGGCTAGCGGGAGTGGGTCGCACAGATACGCAGTATTTT.

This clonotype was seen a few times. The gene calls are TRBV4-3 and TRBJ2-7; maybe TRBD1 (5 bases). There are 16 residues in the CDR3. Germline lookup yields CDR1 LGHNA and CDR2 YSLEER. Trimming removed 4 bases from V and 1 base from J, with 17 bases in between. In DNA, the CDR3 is TGCGCCAGCAGCCCGTCGACAGAGCTCAGTTCCTACGAGCAGTACTTC. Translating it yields CASSPSTELSSYEQYF.

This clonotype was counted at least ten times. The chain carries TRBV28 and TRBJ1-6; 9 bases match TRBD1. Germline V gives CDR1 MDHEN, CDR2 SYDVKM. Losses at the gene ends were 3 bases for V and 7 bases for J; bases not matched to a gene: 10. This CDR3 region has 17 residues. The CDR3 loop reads CASSFPRGQGLNSPLHF. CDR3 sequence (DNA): TGTGCCAGCAGTTTCCCCCGCGGACAGGGGCTAAATTCACCCCTCCACTTT.

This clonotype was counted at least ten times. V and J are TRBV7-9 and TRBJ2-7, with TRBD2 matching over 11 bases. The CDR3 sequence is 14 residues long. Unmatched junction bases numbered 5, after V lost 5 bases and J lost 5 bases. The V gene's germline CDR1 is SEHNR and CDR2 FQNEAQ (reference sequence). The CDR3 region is CASSLLAGADEQYF. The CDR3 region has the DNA TGTGCCAGCAGCCTACTAGCGGGAGCGGACGAGCAGTACTTC.

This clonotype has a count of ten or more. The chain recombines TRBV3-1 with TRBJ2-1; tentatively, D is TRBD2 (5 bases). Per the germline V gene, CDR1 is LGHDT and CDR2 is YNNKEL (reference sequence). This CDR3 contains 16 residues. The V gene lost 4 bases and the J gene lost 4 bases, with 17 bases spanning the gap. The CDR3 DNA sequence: TGTGCCAGCAGCCGCGAGAGGACTTTACCTTACAATGAGCAGTTCTTC. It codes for CASSRERTLPYNEQFF.

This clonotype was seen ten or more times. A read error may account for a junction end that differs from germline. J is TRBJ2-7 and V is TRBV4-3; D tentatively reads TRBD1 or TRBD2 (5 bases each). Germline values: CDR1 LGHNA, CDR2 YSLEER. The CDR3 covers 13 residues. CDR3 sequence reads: CASSQGTGYGQYF. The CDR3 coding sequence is TGCGCCAGCAGCCAGGGGACGGGGTACGGGCAGTACTTC.

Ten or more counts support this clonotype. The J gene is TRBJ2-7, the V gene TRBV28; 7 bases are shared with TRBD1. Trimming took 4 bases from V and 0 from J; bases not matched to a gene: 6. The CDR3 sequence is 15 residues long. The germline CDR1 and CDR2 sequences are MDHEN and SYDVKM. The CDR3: CASSSMTGPSYEQYF. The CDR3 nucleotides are TGTGCCAGCAGTTCCATGACAGGGCCCTCCTACGAGCAGTACTTC.